This note documents a single TCR beta chain sequence. This sample is drawn from a study of blood T cell repertoires in COVID-19. Across the whole study: Collection of acute and convalescent COVID-19 samples took place in the United States, Italy and Spain. Sources were T cells, B-cell-depleted T cells, or PBMCs; the material itself was cDNA or gDNA.

CDR1 and CDR2 from the germline V gene are SEHNR and FQNEAQ (reference sequence). V dropped 8 bases and J dropped 1 base, with 8 bases sitting between them. The CDR3 runs to 13 residues. Per the study methods: Amplifying reference gene primers gave estimates of nucleated cell counts. Using immunoSEQ multiplex PCR, the repertoire was profiled, and TCRdb retains in-frame clones only, with some absent. V, J and clone size are taken as reported in that table, and D and trimming were inferred from the DNA itself. This table has over 600,000 clones, about nine tenths appearing once. The rearrangement links TRBV7-9 to TRBJ2-2, with D possibly TRBD2 on 6 matching bases. This receptor was obtained from a woman aged 18 to 35 with acute or convalescent COVID-19. The specimen sequenced was peripheral blood. The CDR3: CASGTENTGELFF. As DNA, the CDR3 is TGTGCCAGCGGGACTGAGAACACCGGGGAGCTGTTTTTT.